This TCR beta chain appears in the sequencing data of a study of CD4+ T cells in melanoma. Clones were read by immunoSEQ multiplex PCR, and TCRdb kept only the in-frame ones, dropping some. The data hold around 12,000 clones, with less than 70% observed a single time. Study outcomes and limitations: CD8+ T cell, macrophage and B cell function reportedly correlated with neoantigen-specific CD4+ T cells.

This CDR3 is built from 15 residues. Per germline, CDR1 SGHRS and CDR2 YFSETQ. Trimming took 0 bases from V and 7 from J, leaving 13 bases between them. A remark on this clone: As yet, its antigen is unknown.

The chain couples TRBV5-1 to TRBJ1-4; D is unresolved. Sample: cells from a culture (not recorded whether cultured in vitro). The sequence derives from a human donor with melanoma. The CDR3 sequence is CASSLVPGTVEKLFF. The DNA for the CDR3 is TGCGCCAGCAGCTTGGTCCCTGGCACGGTTGAAAAACTGTTTTTT.